The 31 T cell receptor beta chains listed next were all sequenced from one sample in a study of shared clonotypes between healthy human individuals. TCRdb keeps only in-frame clones here, not all; method: immunoSEQ multiplex PCR. The table lists about 2.4 million clones, 80% to 95% of them singletons, with roughly 0.39% in the top ten. The sample taken for sequencing was naive CD4+ T cells from PBMCs. Subset here: CD45RA+ positively selected. The receptors were sampled from a man between 18 and 35 years old in good health. Some clones in this sample may be carry-over from other donors' samples.

The chain couples TRBV2 to TRBJ1-5; 7 nucleotides match TRBD1. Germline V CDR1 and CDR2: SNHLY, FYNNEI. J lost 3 bases, V lost 6 bases, and 8 bases had no gene match. The CDR3 runs to 15 residues. DNA for the CDR3: TGTGCCAGCAGCCCGACAGGGCTGGACAATCAGCCCCAGCATTTT. Amino acids: CASSPTGLDNQPQHF.

This chain links TRBV25-1 with TRBJ1-3, with D possibly matching TRBD1 (5 bases). The V gene lost 3 bases and the J gene lost 2 bases, with 14 bases spanning the gap. The germline V gene has CDR1 MGHDK and CDR2 SYGVNS. This CDR3 is 16 amino acids long. CDR3 nucleotides: TGTGCCAGCAGTGATTGGGGGAGCAAGACTGGAAACACCATATATTTT. It translates to CASSDWGSKTGNTIYF.

This chain uses TRBV28 with TRBJ2-1; D is unresolved. V was pared by 7 bases and J by 7 bases, with 17 bases between. From germline, CDR1 is MDHEN and CDR2 SYDVKM. The CDR3 has 14 amino acids. The CDR3 nucleotides are TGTGCCAGCACCCGCTTCATGGGTCGAAATGAGCAGTTCTTC. This translates into CASTRFMGRNEQFF.

This chain links TRBV5-4 with TRBJ1-1, with no clear D. Trimming removed 1 base from V and 1 base from J, with 5 bases in between. Looked up from germline, CDR1 is SGHNT and CDR2 is YYREEE (reference sequence). This CDR3 is built from 13 residues. The CDR3 here is CASSLYENTEAFF. As DNA, the CDR3 is TGTGCCAGCAGCTTGTATGAGAACACTGAAGCTTTCTTT.

This sequence joins TRBV27 and TRBJ1-5, with D possibly being TRBD1 (5 bases). This CDR3 is built from 15 residues. V was trimmed by 6 bases and J by 6 bases, leaving 18 bases between them. Germline V gene data show CDR1 as MNHEY and CDR2 as SMNVEV (reference sequence). The CDR3 DNA follows: TGTGCCAGCAGGCCCGGGACCGCATCAATTCAGCCCCAGCATTTT. It specifies CASRPGTASIQPQHF.

This clone was seen just once. V gene TRBV5-8 combines with J gene TRBJ2-7; TRBD2 is a possible D gene (6 bases). The V end was cut by 4 bases, the J end by 7 bases, with 18 bases between. Looked up from germline, CDR1 is SGHTS and CDR2 is YDEGEE. The CDR3 extends over 14 amino acids. The CDR3 nucleotides read TGTGCCAGCAGCCGCGGGGCGCGACCGTCGGAGCAGTACTTC. Its translation is CASSRGARPSEQYF.

The chain uses TRBV5-1 and TRBJ2-1, with 8 bases that match TRBD2. Germline V lookup: CDR1 SGHRS, CDR2 YFSETQ. V dropped 0 bases and J dropped 4; count of bases not matched to a gene: 9. The CDR3 has 17 amino acids. CDR3 in DNA: TGCGCCAGCAGCTTGGTAGTTGGCGGGAGGCGATACAATGAGCAGTTCTTC. It translates to CASSLVVGGRRYNEQFF.

The V and J genes are TRBV28 and TRBJ1-1; D not resolved. The CDR3 contains 13 residues. V dropped 7 bases and J dropped 4 bases, with 13 bases sitting between them. Germline CDR1 MDHEN, CDR2 SYDVKM. This CDR3 is CASKQTKGTEAFF. The DNA for the CDR3 is TGTGCCAGCAAACAGACAAAGGGCACTGAAGCTTTCTTT.

The chain is built from TRBV7-9 and TRBJ2-7; 13 nucleotides match TRBD2. V was pared by 5 bases and J by 5 bases, with 9 bases of the junction left unmatched. In germline, CDR1 is SEHNR, CDR2 FQNEAQ (reference sequence). The CDR3 totals 16 residues. The CDR3 here is CASSRTSGRPIHEQYF. In nucleotides, the CDR3 is TGTGCCAGCAGCAGGACTAGCGGGAGACCCATCCACGAGCAGTACTTC.

The V call is TRBV5-6, the J call TRBJ2-5; D is possibly TRBD2 (7 bases). This CDR3 has 16 amino acids. Between the trimmed V and J ends, which lost 4 bases and 2 bases, there was a span of 18 bases. Germline values: CDR1 SGHDT, CDR2 YYEEEE. This chain's CDR3 is CASSPLGGEEQETQYF. The CDR3 nucleotides read TGTGCCAGCAGCCCGTTAGGGGGGGAAGAACAAGAGACCCAGTACTTC. Full variable domain (missing parts from reference TRBV5-6 and TRBJ2-5): DAGVTQSPTHLIKTRGQQVTLRCSPKSGHDTVSWYQQALGQGPQFIFQYYEEEERQRGNFPDRFSGHQFPNYSSELNVNALLLGDSALYLCASSPLGGEEQETQYFGPGTRLLVL.

This clone was seen only once. This chain uses TRBV10-3 with TRBJ2-7; TRBD2 matches 8 bases. This CDR3 comprises 15 residues. V lost 4 bases to trimming and J lost 3 bases; unmatched junction nucleotides: 8. From germline, CDR1 is ENHRY and CDR2 SYGVKD. The chain's CDR3 is CAISGPGLGGYEQYF. The CDR3 bases are TGTGCCATCAGTGGACCGGGACTAGGGGGCTACGAGCAGTACTTC.

Details on this clone: Other DNA sequences in this specimen translate into the identical CDR3. The chain has TRBV29-1 and TRBJ1-1; D gene ambiguous. CDR1 and CDR2 (germline): SQVTM, ANQGSEA. V lost 6 bases, J lost 0 bases, and 11 bases lay in between. CDR3 size: 13 residues. The CDR3: CSVGGVLNTEAFF. Written as DNA, the CDR3 is TGCAGCGTCGGTGGGGTGTTGAACACTGAAGCTTTCTTT. Full variable domain (rest looked up from reference TRBV29-1 and TRBJ1-1): SAVISQKPSRDICQRGTSLTIQCQVDSQVTMMFWYRQQPGQSLTLIATANQGSEATYESGFVIDKFPISRPNLTFSTLTVSNMSPEDSSIYLCSVGGVLNTEAFFGQGTRLTVV.

Comment on this clone: This specimen includes other DNA sequences encoding the same CDR3. The chain has TRBV28 and TRBJ2-7; TRBD1 agrees at 7 bases. The ends lost 4 bases at V and 1 base at J; junction bases unmatched: 4. CDR3 size: 14 residues. Germline CDR1 is MDHEN and CDR2 is SYDVKM. The CDR3 region is CASSSPGGSYEQYF. The CDR3 coding sequence is TGTGCCAGCAGTTCGCCAGGGGGTTCCTACGAGCAGTACTTC.

The chain carries TRBV27 and TRBJ2-7; D is tentatively TRBD1 or TRBD2 (5 bases each). This CDR3 is 15 amino acids long. Germline lookup yields CDR1 MNHEY and CDR2 SMNVEV (reference sequence). V was trimmed by 4 bases and J by 6 bases, leaving 19 bases between them. CDR3 sequence (DNA): TGTGCCAGCAGTTCCCCCGGGACCTTTACTCCCGAGCAGTACTTC. This translates into CASSSPGTFTPEQYF.

The rearrangement links TRBV18 to TRBJ1-2, with 9 bases that match TRBD1. CDR3 length: 14 residues. V dropped 6 bases and J dropped 8; count of bases not matched to a gene: 10. Looked up from germline, CDR1 is KGHSH and CDR2 is LQKENI. This CDR3 is CASSRGQGTLGYTF. The CDR3 nucleotides read TGTGCCAGCTCGCGGGGACAGGGAACTCTGGGCTACACCTTC. The full variable domain, its missing parts supplied by reference TRBV18 and TRBJ1-2, is NAGVMQNPRHLVRRRGQEARLRCSPMKGHSHVYWYRQLPEEGLKFMVYLQKENIIDESGMPKERFSAEFPKEGPSILRIQQVVRGDSAAYFCASSRGQGTLGYTFGSGTRLTVV.

The CDR3 sequence is CASSTGIDNEQFF. As DNA, the CDR3 is TGTGCCAGCAGTACCGGCATCGACAATGAGCAGTTCTTC. The V call is TRBV7-2, the J call TRBJ2-1; D is uncertain. The ends were cut back, 6 bases at V and 5 bases at J, with 11 bases in the middle. Germline CDR1 and CDR2: SGHTA and FQGNSA. CDR3 size: 13 residues. The variable domain in full, completed from reference TRBV7-2 and TRBJ2-1, reads GAGVSQSPSNKVTEKGKDVELRCDPISGHTALYWYRQSLGQGLEFLIYFQGNSAPDKSGLPSDRFSAERTGGSVSTLTIQRTQQEDSAVYLCASSTGIDNEQFFGPGTRLTVL.

This rearrangement joins TRBV4-2 to TRBJ1-3; a possible D gene is TRBD1 (5 bases). The CDR3 loop spans 16 amino acids. Germline V gives CDR1 LGHNA, CDR2 YNFKEQ. The V end was cut by 3 bases, the J end by 0 bases, with 12 bases between. The CDR3 is CASSQDRGPSGNTIYF. Written as DNA, the CDR3 is TGTGCCAGCAGCCAGGATCGGGGCCCCTCTGGAAACACCATATATTTT.

J is TRBJ1-1 and V is TRBV5-1; D gene uncertain. V was cut by 5 bases and J by 0 bases, with 8 bases left in between. Germline CDR1 reads SGHRS; CDR2 reads YFSETQ. This CDR3 has 13 residues. DNA for the CDR3: TGCGCCAGCAGGAAATCTATGAACACTGAAGCTTTCTTT. Its translation is CASRKSMNTEAFF.

This clone was found a few times. This same CDR3 is encoded by further DNA sequences in the sample. This sequence joins TRBV20-1 and TRBJ1-1; no definite D call. V lost 1 base and J 6 bases, leaving 6 bases between the germline ends. The CDR3 extends over 11 amino acids. Germline V gives CDR1 DFQATT, CDR2 SNEGSKA (reference sequence). The CDR3 bases are TGCAGTGCTAGAGGCGGGGCTGAAGCTTTCTTT. It is translated as CSARGGAEAFF.

The chain couples TRBV29-1 to TRBJ2-1; D gene ambiguous. V was clipped by 4 bases and J by 7 bases, with 11 bases between them. Germline V gives CDR1 SQVTM, CDR2 ANQGSEA. The CDR3 covers 12 residues. The CDR3 sequence is CSVVKGGNEQFF. The CDR3 region has the DNA TGCAGCGTTGTCAAGGGTGGGAATGAGCAGTTCTTC.

The V gene is TRBV18, the J gene TRBJ1-4, with 7 bases fitting TRBD1. The ends lost 0 bases at V and 3 bases at J; junction bases unmatched: 1. In germline, CDR1 is KGHSH, CDR2 LQKENI. CDR3 length: 15 residues. The CDR3 loop reads CASSPPTGSNEKLFF. In nucleotides, the CDR3 is TGTGCCAGCTCACCACCGACAGGGTCTAATGAAAAACTGTTTTTT.

This chain connects TRBV15 to TRBJ2-3; the match to TRBD2 covers 12 bases. With 0 bases clipped from V and 3 bases from J, the junction kept 7 bases outside the gene matches. The CDR3 length is 18 residues. Germline lookup yields CDR1 LNHNV and CDR2 YYDKDF (reference sequence). Here the CDR3 DNA reads TGTGCCACCAGCAGAGATGATCGGCTAGCGGGGGGGACAGATACGCAGTATTTT. It encodes CATSRDDRLAGGTDTQYF.

The V call is TRBV27, the J call TRBJ1-2; D uncertain. CDR3 length equals 14 residues. Germline V gives CDR1 MNHEY, CDR2 SMNVEV (reference sequence). Trimming removed 3 bases at V and 4 bases at J, with 12 bases between. CDR3 residues: CASSFSRGPYGYTF. CDR3 DNA: TGTGCCAGCAGTTTCTCGCGGGGTCCCTATGGCTACACCTTC.

As regards this clone: At the DNA level, this CDR3 is encoded by other sequences in the same sample as well. The chain couples TRBV30 to TRBJ2-3, with D perhaps TRBD2 (5 bases). Germline V gives CDR1 GTSNPN, CDR2 SVGIG (reference sequence). Trimming stripped 0 bases from V and 5 bases from J, with 6 bases between. The CDR3 spans 12 residues. CDR3 sequence reads: CAWSVGGDTQYF. CDR3 DNA: TGTGCCTGGAGTGTAGGAGGAGATACGCAGTATTTT.

The rearrangement uses TRBV5-1 and TRBJ2-1, with 9 bases lining up with TRBD2. From germline, CDR1 is SGHRS and CDR2 YFSETQ. V trimming: 4 bases; J trimming: 6 bases; junction bases outside the gene matches: 11. The CDR3 spans 16 residues. The CDR3 nucleotides are TGCGCCAGCAGCGCCGGGACTAGCCGATTGGGCAATGAGCAGTTCTTC. The encoded protein is CASSAGTSRLGNEQFF.

V usage is TRBV25-1 and J usage is TRBJ1-2, with 7 bases identical to TRBD1. Germline loops: CDR1 MGHDK, CDR2 SYGVNS. The CDR3 sequence is 16 residues long. Germline trimming cut 0 bases from V and 8 bases from J; bases unmatched to any gene: 12. The CDR3 coding sequence is TGTGCCAGCAGTGAATACGGGCAGGGGGGTATTCGCGGCTACACCTTC. Its translation: CASSEYGQGGIRGYTF.

A note on this clone: Other DNA sequences within the sample encode an identical CDR3. The chain employs TRBV18 and TRBJ2-7, with no clear D. The CDR3 is 13 amino acids. V was cut by 3 bases and J by 2 bases, with 8 bases left in between. Germline CDR1 and CDR2: KGHSH and LQKENI. This CDR3 is CASSPPVAYEQYF. The CDR3 bases are TGTGCCAGCTCACCCCCGGTCGCCTACGAGCAGTACTTC.

V is TRBV7-9 and J is TRBJ2-7; D is unclear. The CDR3 length is 13 residues. Germline assignment: CDR1 SEHNR and CDR2 FQNEAQ (reference sequence). V was cut by 1 base and J by 0 bases, with 4 bases left in between. The CDR3 DNA reads as TGTGCCAGCAGCTTAGTCGACTCCTACGAGCAGTACTTC. It translates to CASSLVDSYEQYF.

This clone was recorded a few times. This sample includes further DNA sequences coding for the same CDR3. V is TRBV9 and J is TRBJ1-1; D is unclear. V lost 2 bases to trimming and J lost 1 base, with 6 bases between them. Germline V lookup: CDR1 SGDLS, CDR2 YYNGEE. There are 13 residues in the CDR3. The CDR3 DNA sequence: TGTGCCAGCAGCGTTGGAAGGAACACTGAAGCTTTCTTT. Amino acid sequence: CASSVGRNTEAFF.

The chain combines TRBV28 with TRBJ1-2; the D is unclear. Trimming shortened V by 1 base and J by 5 bases, and 11 bases separated the two germline ends. Germline values: CDR1 MDHEN, CDR2 SYDVKM. The CDR3 is made up of 14 amino acids. The CDR3 DNA reads TGTGCCAGCAGTTTATCGGGGAGTGTATATGGCTACACCTTC. Translating it yields CASSLSGSVYGYTF.

The chain uses TRBV6-1 and TRBJ2-5; D may be TRBD1 (5 bases). Per the germline V gene, CDR1 is MNHNS and CDR2 is SASEGT. V was clipped by 2 bases and J by 1 base, with 11 bases between them. The CDR3 length is 15 residues. DNA of the CDR3: TGTGCCAGCAGTGAAACACGACAGACCCAAGAGACCCAGTACTTC. Translating gives CASSETRQTQETQYF.